This T cell receptor (beta chain) was sequenced in a study of human T cells and chemical hapten exposure. Trimming stripped 4 bases from V and 0 bases from J, with 4 bases between. CDR3 length equals 13 residues. CDR1 SQVTM and CDR2 ANQGSEA come from the germline V gene. Each CDR3 protein is one row after TCRdb ran MiXCR on the RACE reads. The table records about 83,000 distinct CDR3 sequences, around 7% of them present only once. This clonotype has ten or more counts. The time point: patch test 1, 2 weeks after DPC sensitization. Treatment described: therapeutic diphenylcyclopropenone sensitization with weekly scalp DPC.

The TCR sequence derives from a young woman with alopecia areata. Some clones in this sample may be carry-over from other donors' samples. V is TRBV29-1 and J is TRBJ2-6, with no clear D. Sample: whole blood, taken in connection with sensitization to the hapten diphenylcyclopropenone (DPC). Written as DNA, the CDR3 is TGCAGCGTTGTGGTCTCTGGGGCCAACGTCCTGACTTTC. Translating gives CSVVVSGANVLTF.